This entry lists 4 T cell receptor beta chains sequenced from one sample in a study of blood T cell repertoires in COVID-19. This table comes from immunoSEQ multiplex PCR, and its TCRdb copy is limited to in-frame clones, with some not included. The table has 150,000 to 200,000 clones, about 80% seen once. Sequenced material: peripheral blood. The receptors originated from a woman in her forties or fifties with active or convalescent COVID-19.

The chain links TRBV11-3 to TRBJ2-1; no firm D call. The CDR3 is 15 amino acids. Germline CDR1 and CDR2: SGHNT and YENEEA. V was trimmed by 0 bases and J by 0 bases, leaving 6 bases between them. CDR3 nucleotide sequence: TGTGCCAGCAGCTTAGAACTTAGCTCCTACAATGAGCAGTTCTTC. Amino acid sequence: CASSLELSSYNEQFF.

The genes are TRBV19 and TRBJ2-1; D remains ambiguous. Looked up from germline, CDR1 is LNHDA and CDR2 is SQIVND (reference sequence). This CDR3 comprises 15 residues. Trimming left V 3 bases short and J 0 bases short, with 9 bases between. The CDR3 reads CASSITTVSYNEQFF. In nucleotides, the CDR3 is TGTGCCAGTAGTATTACTACGGTCTCCTACAATGAGCAGTTCTTC.

The chain couples TRBV5-8 to TRBJ2-1, with D perhaps TRBD1 (6 bases). CDR1 SGHTS and CDR2 YDEGEE come from the germline V gene. V lost 0 bases, J lost 4 bases, and 17 bases lay in between. The CDR3 runs 17 residues. The CDR3 DNA follows: TGTGCCAGCAGCTTGGTTCGGGACACCCGAAGTTACAATGAGCAGTTCTTC. Translated, it gives CASSLVRDTRSYNEQFF. The full variable domain, completed using reference TRBV5-8 and TRBJ2-1, is EAGVTQSPTHLIKTRGQQATLRCSPISGHTSVYWYQQALGLGLQFLLWYDEGEERNRGNFPPRFSGRQFPNYSSELNVNALELEDSALYLCASSLVRDTRSYNEQFFGPGTRLTVL.

This chain connects TRBV9 to TRBJ2-1; D is uncertain. The CDR3 loop spans 12 amino acids. The germline gives CDR1 SGDLS, CDR2 YYNGEE. V gave up 2 bases and J gave up 6 bases, with 6 bases separating them. DNA of the CDR3: TGTGCCAGCAGCGTTAGCAGCAATGAGCAGTTCTTC. Its translation: CASSVSSNEQFF. The entire variable domain, with the rest obtained from reference TRBV9 and TRBJ2-1, is as follows: DSGVTQTPKHLITATGQRVTLRCSPRSGDLSVYWYQQSLDQGLQFLIQYYNGEERAKGNILERFSAQQFPDLHSELNLSSLELGDSALYFCASSVSSNEQFFGPGTRLTVL.